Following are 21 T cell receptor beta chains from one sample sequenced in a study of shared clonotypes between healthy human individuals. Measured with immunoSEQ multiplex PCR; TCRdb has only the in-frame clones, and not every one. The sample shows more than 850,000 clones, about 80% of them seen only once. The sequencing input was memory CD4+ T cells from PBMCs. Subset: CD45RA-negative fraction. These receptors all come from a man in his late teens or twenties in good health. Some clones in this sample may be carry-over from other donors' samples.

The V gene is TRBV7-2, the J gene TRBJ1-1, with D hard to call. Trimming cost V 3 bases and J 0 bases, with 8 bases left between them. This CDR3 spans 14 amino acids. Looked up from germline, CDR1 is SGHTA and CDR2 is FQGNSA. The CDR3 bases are TGTGCCAGCAGCTTTGGGGAGATGAACACTGAAGCTTTCTTT. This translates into CASSFGEMNTEAFF.

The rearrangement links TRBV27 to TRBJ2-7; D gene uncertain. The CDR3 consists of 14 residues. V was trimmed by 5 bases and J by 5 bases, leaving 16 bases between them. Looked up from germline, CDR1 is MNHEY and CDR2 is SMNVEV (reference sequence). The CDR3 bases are TGTGCCAGCAGTCCTGGGCCTGCTGGCAACGAGCAGTACTTC. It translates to CASSPGPAGNEQYF.

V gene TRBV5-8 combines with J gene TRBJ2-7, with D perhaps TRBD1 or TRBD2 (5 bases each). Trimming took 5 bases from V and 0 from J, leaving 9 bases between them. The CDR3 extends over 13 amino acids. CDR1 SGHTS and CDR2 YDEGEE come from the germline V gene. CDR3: CASSRGPSYEQYF. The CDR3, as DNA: TGTGCCAGCAGTCGGGGCCCCTCCTACGAGCAGTACTTC.

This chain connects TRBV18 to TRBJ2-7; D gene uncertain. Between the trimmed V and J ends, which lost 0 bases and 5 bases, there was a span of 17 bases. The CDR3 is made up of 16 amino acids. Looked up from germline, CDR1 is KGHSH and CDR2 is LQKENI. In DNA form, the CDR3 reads TGTGCCAGCTCACCACCGGTTGTGACGGGCCTGAACGAGCAGTACTTC. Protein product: CASSPPVVTGLNEQYF.

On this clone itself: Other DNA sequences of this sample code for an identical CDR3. As DNA, the CDR3 is TGTGCCAGCTCACCACTAGGGACGGACAATGAGCAGTTCTTC. This gives the protein CASSPLGTDNEQFF. The chain is built from TRBV18 and TRBJ2-1; perhaps D is TRBD1 or TRBD2 (5 bases each). The CDR3 contains 14 residues. Germline V gene sequence: CDR1 KGHSH, CDR2 LQKENI. V was cut by 1 base and J by 5 bases, with 9 bases left in between.

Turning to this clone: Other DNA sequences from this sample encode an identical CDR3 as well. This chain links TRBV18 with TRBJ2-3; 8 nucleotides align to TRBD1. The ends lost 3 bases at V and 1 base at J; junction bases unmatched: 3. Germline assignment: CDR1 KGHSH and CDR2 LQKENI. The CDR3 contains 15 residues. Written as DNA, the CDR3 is TGTGCCAGCTCACCCGGACAGGGAGGCACAGATACGCAGTATTTT. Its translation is CASSPGQGGTDTQYF.

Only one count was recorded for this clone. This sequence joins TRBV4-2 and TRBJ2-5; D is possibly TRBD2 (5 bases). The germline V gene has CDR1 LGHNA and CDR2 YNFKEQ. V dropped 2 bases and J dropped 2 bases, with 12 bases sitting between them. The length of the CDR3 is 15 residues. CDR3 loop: CASSQLGAVQETQYF. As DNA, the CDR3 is TGTGCCAGCAGCCAACTCGGAGCGGTTCAAGAGACCCAGTACTTC.

The CDR3 sequence is CASSTSFFGGRSSYNEQFF. DNA for the CDR3: TGTGCCAGCAGCACGTCTTTTTTCGGCGGAAGAAGCTCCTACAATGAGCAGTTCTTC. The rearrangement joins TRBV28 to TRBJ2-1; no definite D call. V lost 6 bases to trimming and J lost 0 bases, with 24 bases between them. The germline CDR1 and CDR2 sequences are MDHEN and SYDVKM. This CDR3 has 19 amino acids.

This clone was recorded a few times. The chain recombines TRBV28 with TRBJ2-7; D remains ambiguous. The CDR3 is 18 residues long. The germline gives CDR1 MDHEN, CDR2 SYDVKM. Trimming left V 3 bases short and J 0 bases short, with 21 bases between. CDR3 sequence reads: CASSLNYGSGTSSYEQYF. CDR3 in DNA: TGTGCCAGCAGTTTGAATTATGGTTCCGGAACGAGCTCCTACGAGCAGTACTTC.

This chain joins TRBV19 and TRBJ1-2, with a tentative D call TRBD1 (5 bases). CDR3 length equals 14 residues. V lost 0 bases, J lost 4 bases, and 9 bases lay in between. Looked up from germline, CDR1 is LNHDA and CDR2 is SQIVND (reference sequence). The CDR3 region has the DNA TGTGCCAGTAGTATAGAAGAGGGACGCTATGGCTACACCTTC. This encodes CASSIEEGRYGYTF.

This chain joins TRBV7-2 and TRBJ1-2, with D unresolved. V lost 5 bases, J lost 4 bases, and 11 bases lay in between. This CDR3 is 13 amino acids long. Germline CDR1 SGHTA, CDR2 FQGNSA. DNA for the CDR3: TGTGCCAGCAGCCCCACGTCCTCCTATGGCTACACCTTC. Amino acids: CASSPTSSYGYTF.

The CDR3 loop reads CASGVRPDTQYF. The CDR3 DNA reads as TGTGCCAGTGGGGTTCGGCCAGATACGCAGTATTTT. This sequence joins TRBV28 and TRBJ2-3; D gene uncertain. Germline V gives CDR1 MDHEN, CDR2 SYDVKM. The CDR3 covers 12 residues. The ends were cut back, 9 bases at V and 4 bases at J, with 11 bases in the middle.

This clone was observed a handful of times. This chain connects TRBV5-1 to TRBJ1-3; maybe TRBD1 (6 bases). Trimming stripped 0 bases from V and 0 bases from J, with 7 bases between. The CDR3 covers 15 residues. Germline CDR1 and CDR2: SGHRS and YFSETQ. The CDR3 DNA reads TGCGCCAGCAGCTTGGGGGACAACTCTGGAAACACCATATATTTT. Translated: CASSLGDNSGNTIYF.

In DNA form, the CDR3 reads TGTGCCAGTAGTAGTTCGATGGCGGGTACCTCCTACGAGCAGTACTTC. This codes for CASSSSMAGTSYEQYF. This chain uses TRBV19 with TRBJ2-7; D perhaps matches TRBD2 (5 bases). Trimming left V 4 bases short and J 0 bases short, with 16 bases between. This CDR3 is built from 16 residues. Germline lookup yields CDR1 LNHDA and CDR2 SQIVND (reference sequence).

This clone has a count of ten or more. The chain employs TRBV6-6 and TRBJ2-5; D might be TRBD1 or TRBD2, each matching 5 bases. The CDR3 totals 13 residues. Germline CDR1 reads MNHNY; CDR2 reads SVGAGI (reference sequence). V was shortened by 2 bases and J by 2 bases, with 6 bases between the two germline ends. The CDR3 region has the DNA TGTGCCAGCAGTTACGGGGGACAAGAGACCCAGTACTTC. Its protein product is CASSYGGQETQYF.

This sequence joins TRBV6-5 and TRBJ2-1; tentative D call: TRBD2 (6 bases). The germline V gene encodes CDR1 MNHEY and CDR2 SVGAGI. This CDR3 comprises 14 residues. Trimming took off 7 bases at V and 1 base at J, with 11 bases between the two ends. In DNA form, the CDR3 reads TGTGCCAGCACTAGGGCGGGGTCCTACAATGAGCAGTTCTTC. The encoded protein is CASTRAGSYNEQFF.

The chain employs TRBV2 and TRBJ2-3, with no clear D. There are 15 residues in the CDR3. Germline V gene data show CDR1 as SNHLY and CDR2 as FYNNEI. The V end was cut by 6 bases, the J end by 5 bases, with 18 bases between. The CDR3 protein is CASSKRRPSEDTQYF. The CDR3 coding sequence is TGTGCCAGCAGCAAACGCCGACCCTCGGAAGATACGCAGTATTTT. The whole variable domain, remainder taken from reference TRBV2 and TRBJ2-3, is EPEVTQTPSHQVTQMGQEVILRCVPISNHLYFYWYRQILGQKVEFLVSFYNNEISEKSEIFDDQFSVERPDGSNFTLKIRSTKLEDSAMYFCASSKRRPSEDTQYFGPGTRLTVL.

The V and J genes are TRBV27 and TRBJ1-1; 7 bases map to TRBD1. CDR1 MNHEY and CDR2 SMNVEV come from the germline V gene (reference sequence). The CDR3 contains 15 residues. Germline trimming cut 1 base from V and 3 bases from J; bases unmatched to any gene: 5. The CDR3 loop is CASSLYADRDTEAFF. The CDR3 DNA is TGTGCCAGCAGTTTATACGCCGACAGGGACACTGAAGCTTTCTTT.

The CDR3 reads CASSSAGQGVDEQFF. For the CDR3, the DNA is TGCGCCAGCAGCTCCGCCGGGCAGGGGGTCGATGAGCAGTTCTTC. The chain is built from TRBV5-1 and TRBJ2-1; TRBD1 agrees at 7 bases. Trimming took 3 bases from V and 8 from J; bases not matched to a gene: 11. The germline V gene has CDR1 SGHRS and CDR2 YFSETQ. CDR3 size: 15 residues.

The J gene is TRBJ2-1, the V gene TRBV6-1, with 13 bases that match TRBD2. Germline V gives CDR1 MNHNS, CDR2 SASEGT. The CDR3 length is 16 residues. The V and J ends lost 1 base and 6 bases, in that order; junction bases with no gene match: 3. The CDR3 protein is CASSEVGLAGVNEQFF. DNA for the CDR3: TGTGCCAGCAGTGAAGTCGGACTAGCGGGAGTCAATGAGCAGTTCTTC.

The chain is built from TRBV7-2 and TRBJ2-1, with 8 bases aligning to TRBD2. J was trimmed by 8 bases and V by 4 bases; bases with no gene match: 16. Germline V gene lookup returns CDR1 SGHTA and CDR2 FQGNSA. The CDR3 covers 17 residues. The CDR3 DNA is TGTGCCAGCAGCTCTCTACCTGCTAGCGGGTATAACTATGAGCAGTTCTTC. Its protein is CASSSLPASGYNYEQFF.